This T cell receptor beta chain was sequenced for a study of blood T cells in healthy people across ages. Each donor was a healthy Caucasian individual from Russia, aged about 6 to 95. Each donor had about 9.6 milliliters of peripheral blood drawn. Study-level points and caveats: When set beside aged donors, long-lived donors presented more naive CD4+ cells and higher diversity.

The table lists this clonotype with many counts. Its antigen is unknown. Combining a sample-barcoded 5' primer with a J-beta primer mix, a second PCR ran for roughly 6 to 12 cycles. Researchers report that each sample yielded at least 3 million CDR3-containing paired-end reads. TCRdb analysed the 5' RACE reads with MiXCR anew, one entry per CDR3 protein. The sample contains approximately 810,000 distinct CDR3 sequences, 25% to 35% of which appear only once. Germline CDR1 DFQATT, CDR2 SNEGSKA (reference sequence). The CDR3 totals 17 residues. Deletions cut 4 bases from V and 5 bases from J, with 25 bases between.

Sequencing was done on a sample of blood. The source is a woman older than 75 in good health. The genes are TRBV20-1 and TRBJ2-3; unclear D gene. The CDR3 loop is CSATERLRVRRKDTQYF. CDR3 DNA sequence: TGCAGTGCTACCGAACGACTCCGAGTCCGCCGGAAAGATACGCAGTATTTT.